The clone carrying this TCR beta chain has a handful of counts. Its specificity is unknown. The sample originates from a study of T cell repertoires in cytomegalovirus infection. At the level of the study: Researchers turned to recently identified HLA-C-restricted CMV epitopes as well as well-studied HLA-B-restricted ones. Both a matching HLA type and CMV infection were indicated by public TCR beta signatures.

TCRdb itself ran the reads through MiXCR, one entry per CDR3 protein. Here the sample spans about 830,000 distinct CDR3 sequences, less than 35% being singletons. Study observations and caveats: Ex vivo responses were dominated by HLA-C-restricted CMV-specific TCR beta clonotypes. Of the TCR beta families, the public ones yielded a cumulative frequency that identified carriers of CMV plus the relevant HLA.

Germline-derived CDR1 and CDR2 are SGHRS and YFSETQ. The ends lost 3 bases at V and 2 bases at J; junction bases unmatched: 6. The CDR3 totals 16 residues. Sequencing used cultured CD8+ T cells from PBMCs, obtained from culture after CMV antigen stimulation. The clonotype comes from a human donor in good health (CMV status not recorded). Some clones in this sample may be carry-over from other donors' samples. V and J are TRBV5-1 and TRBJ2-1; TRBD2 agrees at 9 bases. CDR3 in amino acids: CASSWLASGAYNEQFF. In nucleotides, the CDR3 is TGCGCCAGCAGCTGGTTGGCTAGCGGGGCCTACAATGAGCAGTTCTTC.